What follows are 9 T cell receptor beta chains derived from one specimen sequenced in a study of shared clonotypes between healthy human individuals. The data were produced by immunoSEQ multiplex PCR, yet TCRdb's version contains in-frame clones alone and is incomplete. The sample records some 2,400,000 clones, about 94% being singletons. Sequencing was done on a sample of naive CD4+ T cells sorted from blood. Subset noted: CD45RA+ positively selected. Receptors originate from a man younger than 30 in good health.

This chain connects TRBV11-3 to TRBJ2-3; the D gene is possibly TRBD2 (5 bases). Trimming took off 4 bases at V and 4 bases at J, with 18 bases between the two ends. This CDR3 comprises 16 residues. Germline V gene sequence: CDR1 SGHNT, CDR2 YENEEA. The CDR3, as DNA: TGTGCCAGCAGCTATGGTACTAGGGTCCCCTCAGATACGCAGTATTTT. It codes for CASSYGTRVPSDTQYF.

The rearrangement uses TRBV6-5 and TRBJ2-1; D uncertain. The germline V gene encodes CDR1 MNHEY and CDR2 SVGAGI. V was trimmed by 0 bases and J by 0 bases, leaving 9 bases between them. CDR3 size: 16 residues. The CDR3 coding sequence is TGTGCCAGCAGTTACTCGCGGATGAGCTCCTACAATGAGCAGTTCTTC. This codes for CASSYSRMSSYNEQFF.

The J gene is TRBJ1-1, the V gene TRBV7-9; 7 bases are shared with TRBD1. The germline V gene encodes CDR1 SEHNR and CDR2 FQNEAQ (reference sequence). Unmatched junction bases numbered 3, after V lost 7 bases and J lost 1 base. The CDR3 is made up of 13 amino acids. The CDR3 DNA sequence: TGTGCCAGCACCCCAGGGGGGAACACTGAAGCTTTCTTT. This encodes CASTPGGNTEAFF.

The chain recombines TRBV30 with TRBJ1-1; tentatively, D is TRBD1 (6 bases). Trimming removed 3 bases at V and 4 bases at J, with 12 bases between. This CDR3 spans 13 amino acids. Germline CDR1 and CDR2: GTSNPN and SVGIG (reference sequence). CDR3 nucleotide sequence: TGTGCCTGGAGCGACGTAGGGGGCACTGAAGCTTTCTTT. It translates to CAWSDVGGTEAFF.

This clone was seen once. The chain combines TRBV19 with TRBJ1-1; TRBD1 matches 7 bases. This CDR3 comprises 14 residues. After removal of 6 bases from V and 4 bases from J, the junction contained 8 bases not matched to a gene. Per germline, CDR1 LNHDA and CDR2 SQIVND (reference sequence). CDR3 region: CASSRKDRTTEAFF. In nucleotides, the CDR3 is TGTGCCAGTAGCCGCAAGGACAGGACCACTGAAGCTTTCTTT.

This clone was counted a single time. The identical CDR3 is also encoded by other nucleotide sequences in the sample. The rearrangement links TRBV10-3 to TRBJ1-1; D is possibly TRBD1 (5 bases). Trimming shortened V by 4 bases and J by 2 bases, and 8 bases separated the two germline ends. Germline V lookup: CDR1 ENHRY, CDR2 SYGVKD. This CDR3 is 13 amino acids long. CDR3 sequence: CAISGGGNTEAFF. CDR3 DNA: TGTGCCATCAGTGGTGGGGGTAACACTGAAGCTTTCTTT.

V and J are TRBV28 and TRBJ1-4; D call uncertain. The CDR3 sequence is 16 residues long. Germline assignment: CDR1 MDHEN and CDR2 SYDVKM. Trimming took 2 bases from V and 0 from J, leaving 10 bases between them. CDR3 in DNA: TGTGCCAGCAGTTTACCCTCGAAAGCAACTAATGAAAAACTGTTTTTT. This gives the protein CASSLPSKATNEKLFF.

The chain joins TRBV7-2 to TRBJ2-7; possibly TRBD1 for D (5 bases). The CDR3 consists of 15 residues. Looked up from germline, CDR1 is SGHTA and CDR2 is FQGNSA. The V end was cut by 3 bases, the J end by 7 bases, with 19 bases between. CDR3 in DNA: TGTGCCAGCAGCTTGGGGCTTGCCCCTTTGGGGGAGCAGTACTTC. Translation: CASSLGLAPLGEQYF.

This rearrangement joins TRBV25-1 to TRBJ2-7; D is undetermined. Germline V lookup: CDR1 MGHDK, CDR2 SYGVNS. V gave up 4 bases and J gave up 1 base, with 8 bases separating them. The CDR3 has 13 amino acids. CDR3 loop: CASSVFGSYEQYF. Written as DNA, the CDR3 is TGTGCCAGCAGTGTGTTCGGATCCTACGAGCAGTACTTC.